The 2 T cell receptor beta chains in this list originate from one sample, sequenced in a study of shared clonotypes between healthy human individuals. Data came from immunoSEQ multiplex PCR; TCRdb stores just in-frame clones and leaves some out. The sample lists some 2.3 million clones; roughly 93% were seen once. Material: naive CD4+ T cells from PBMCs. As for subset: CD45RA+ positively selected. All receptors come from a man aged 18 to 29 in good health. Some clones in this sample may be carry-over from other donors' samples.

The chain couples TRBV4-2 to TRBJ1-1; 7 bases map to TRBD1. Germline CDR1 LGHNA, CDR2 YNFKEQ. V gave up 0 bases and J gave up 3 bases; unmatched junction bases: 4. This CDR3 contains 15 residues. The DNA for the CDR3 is TGTGCCAGCAGCCAAGAGGCAGGGGGGGACACTGAAGCTTTCTTT. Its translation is CASSQEAGGDTEAFF.

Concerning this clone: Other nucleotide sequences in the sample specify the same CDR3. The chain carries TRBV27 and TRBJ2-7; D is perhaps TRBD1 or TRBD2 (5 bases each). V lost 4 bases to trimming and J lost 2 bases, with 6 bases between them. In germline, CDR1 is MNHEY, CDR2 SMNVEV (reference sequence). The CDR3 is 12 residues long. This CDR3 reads CASSSGPYEQYF. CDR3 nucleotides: TGTGCCAGCAGTTCGGGACCCTACGAGCAGTACTTC.